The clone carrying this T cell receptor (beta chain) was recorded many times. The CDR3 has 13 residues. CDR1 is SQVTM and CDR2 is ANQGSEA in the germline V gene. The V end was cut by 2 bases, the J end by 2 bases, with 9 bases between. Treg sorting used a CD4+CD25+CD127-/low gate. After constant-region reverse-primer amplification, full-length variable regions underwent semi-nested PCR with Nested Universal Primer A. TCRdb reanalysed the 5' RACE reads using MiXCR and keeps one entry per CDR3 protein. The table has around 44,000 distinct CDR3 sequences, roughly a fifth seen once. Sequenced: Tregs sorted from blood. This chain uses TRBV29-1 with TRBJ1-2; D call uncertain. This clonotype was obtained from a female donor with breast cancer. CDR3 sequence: CSVERTQNYGYTF. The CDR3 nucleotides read TGCAGCGTTGAACGGACTCAGAACTATGGCTACACCTTC.